Given below is one T cell receptor (beta chain) in context. The antigen is unknown. The data originate from a study of shared clonotypes between healthy human individuals. Overall study results and limits: Incompleteness in sorted-subset sequencing, despite large depth, was shown by rarefaction. Sharing across four donors was highest in naive CD4 (around 5%) and lowest in memory CD8 (roughly 0.4%).

Profiled with immunoSEQ multiplex PCR; TCRdb holds only in-frame clones, not every one. The sample records around 2,000,000 clones, about 95% being singletons. As defined, naive CD8 cells were CD45RO-negative and positively selected for CCR7, with terminally differentiated effector memory CD45RA+ cells excluded. Sequencing was performed on naive CD8+ T cells sorted from blood. This TCR was recovered from a young man in good health.

CDR3 residues: CASSIDGEPYLDGYTF. CDR3 coding DNA: TGTGCCAGTAGTATAGACGGGGAGCCTTATCTTGATGGCTACACCTTC. The chain has TRBV19 and TRBJ1-2; D not certain. Between the trimmed V and J ends, which lost 0 bases and 6 bases, there was a span of 17 bases. Germline CDR1 and CDR2: LNHDA and SQIVND (reference sequence). This CDR3 is built from 16 residues.